This T cell receptor beta chain derives from a study of cytomegalovirus exposure and HLA in healthy donors. This CDR3 is 15 amino acids long. V dropped 3 bases and J dropped 3; count of bases not matched to a gene: 5. The V gene's germline CDR1 is MNHNS and CDR2 SASEGT. The table came from immunoSEQ multiplex PCR; TCRdb's copy has only in-frame clones and leaves some out. The table has tens of thousands of clones, more than 90% seen once. The chain uses TRBV6-1 and TRBJ2-1, with 7 bases fitting TRBD2. Sequencing used PBMCs. This clonotype was sampled from a man younger than 30 in good health and CMV-seronegative. CDR3 in DNA: TGTGCCAGCAGTGAGGGGGAGGGCCACTACAATGAGCAGTTCTTC. Protein sequence: CASSEGEGHYNEQFF.